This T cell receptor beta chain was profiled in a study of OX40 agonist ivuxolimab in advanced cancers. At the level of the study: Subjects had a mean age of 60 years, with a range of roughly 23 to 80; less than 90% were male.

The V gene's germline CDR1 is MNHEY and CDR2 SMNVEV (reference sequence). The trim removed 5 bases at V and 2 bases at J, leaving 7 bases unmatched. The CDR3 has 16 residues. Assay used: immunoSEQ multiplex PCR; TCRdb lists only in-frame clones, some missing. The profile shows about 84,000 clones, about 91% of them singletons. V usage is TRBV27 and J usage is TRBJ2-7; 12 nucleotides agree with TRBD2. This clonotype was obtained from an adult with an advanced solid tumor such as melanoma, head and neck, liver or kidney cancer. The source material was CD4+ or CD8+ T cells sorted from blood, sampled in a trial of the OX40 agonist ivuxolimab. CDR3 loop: CASSPLTSGRTYEQYF. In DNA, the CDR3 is TGTGCCAGCAGTCCGCTGACTAGCGGGAGAACCTACGAGCAGTACTTC.